This T cell receptor beta chain is from a study of blood T cell repertoires in COVID-19. Assay: immunoSEQ multiplex PCR; the TCRdb copy retains only in-frame clones and omits some. The sample has 250,000 to 300,000 clones; about 90% are singletons. This TCR was recovered from a woman younger than 45 with COVID-19, enrolled during active disease. Sequencing used peripheral blood.

The CDR3 loop reads CATSEGHGGLEQYF. In nucleotides, the CDR3 is TGTGCCACCAGCGAGGGACACGGAGGTCTCGAGCAGTACTTC. The chain is built from TRBV15 and TRBJ2-7; D possibly corresponds to TRBD1 (6 bases). Trimming removed 5 bases at V and 6 bases at J, with 17 bases between. The germline V gene encodes CDR1 LNHNV and CDR2 YYDKDF (reference sequence). CDR3 length: 14 residues.